This T cell receptor beta chain was observed in a study of CD8+CD57+ T cells in acquired aplastic anemia. Study-wide background: The mean DNA yield obtained from sorted CD4+ and CD8+ cells came to 3.2 ug.

Patients who underwent sequencing had shown CD8+CD57+ cell expansion by flow cytometry. All patients had severe acquired aplastic anemia. Trimming cost V 5 bases and J 4 bases, with 14 bases left between them. The germline V gene encodes CDR1 MNHEY and CDR2 SVGAGI. The CDR3 has 14 amino acids. Researchers used genomic DNA as the template to profile TCR beta VDJ and CDR3. TCRdb re-analysed the reads in MiXCR, keeping a single row per CDR3 protein. The repertoire has 120,000 or so distinct CDR3 sequences, about 43% of them found once; the top ten carry roughly 3%. This clonotype has at least ten counts. Its antigen is unidentified. Overall study findings and caveats: Common to patients and controls were about 31 CD8+ CDR3 sequences. No significant difference in CD8+ Simpson's diversity was found between patients and controls.

Source material: sorted CD4+, CD8+, or CD8+CD57+ T cells (not recorded which) from PBMCs. The origin of this receptor is a human donor with aplastic anemia. V usage is TRBV6-5 and J usage is TRBJ1-2, with TRBD1 as a possible D gene (6 bases). The CDR3 DNA follows: TGTGCCAGCAGTCACAGGGAGGGAAGCTATGGCTACACCTTC. Its translation is CASSHREGSYGYTF.